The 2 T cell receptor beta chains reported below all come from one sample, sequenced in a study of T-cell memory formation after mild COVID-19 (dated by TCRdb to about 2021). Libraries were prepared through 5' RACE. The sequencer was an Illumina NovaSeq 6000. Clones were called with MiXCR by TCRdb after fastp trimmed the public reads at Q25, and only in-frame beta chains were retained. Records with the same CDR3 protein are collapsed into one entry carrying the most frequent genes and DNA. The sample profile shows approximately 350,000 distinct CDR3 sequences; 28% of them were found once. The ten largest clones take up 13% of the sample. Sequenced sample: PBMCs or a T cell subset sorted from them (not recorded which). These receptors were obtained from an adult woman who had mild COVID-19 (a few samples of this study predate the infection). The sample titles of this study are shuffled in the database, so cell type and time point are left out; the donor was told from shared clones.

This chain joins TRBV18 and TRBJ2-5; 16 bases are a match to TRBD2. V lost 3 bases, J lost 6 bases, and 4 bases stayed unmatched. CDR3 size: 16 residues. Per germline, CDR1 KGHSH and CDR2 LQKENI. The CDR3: CASSPGLAGGPKTQYF. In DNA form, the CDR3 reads TGTGCCAGCTCACCGGGACTAGCGGGAGGGCCTAAGACCCAGTACTTC.

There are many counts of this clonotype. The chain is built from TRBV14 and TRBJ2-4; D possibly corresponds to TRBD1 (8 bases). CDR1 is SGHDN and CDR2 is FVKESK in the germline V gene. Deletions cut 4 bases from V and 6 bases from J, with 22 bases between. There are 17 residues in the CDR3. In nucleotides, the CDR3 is TGTGCCAGCAGCCCAGGACAGGGAGGGGTTCTTAGAAACATTCAGTACTTC. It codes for CASSPGQGGVLRNIQYF.